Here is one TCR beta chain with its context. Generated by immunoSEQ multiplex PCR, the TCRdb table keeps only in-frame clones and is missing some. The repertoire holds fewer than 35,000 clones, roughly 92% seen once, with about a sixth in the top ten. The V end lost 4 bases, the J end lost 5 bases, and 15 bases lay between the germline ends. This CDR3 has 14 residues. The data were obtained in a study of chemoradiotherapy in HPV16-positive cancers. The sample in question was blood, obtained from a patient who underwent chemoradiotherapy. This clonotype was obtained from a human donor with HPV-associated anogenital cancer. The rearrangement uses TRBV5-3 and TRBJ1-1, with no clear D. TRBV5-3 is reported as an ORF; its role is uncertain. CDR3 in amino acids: CARSRPAPPTEAFF. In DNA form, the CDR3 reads TGTGCCAGAAGCCGACCAGCCCCTCCGACTGAAGCTTTCTTT.